A selection of T cell receptor beta chains follows, all from one sample in a study of T-cell reconstitution after alpha-beta-depleted transplantation in children. TCRdb analysed the PCR reads with MiXCR anew, one entry per CDR3 protein. The data contain about 980,000 distinct CDR3 sequences, 25% to 35% of them seen just once; the ten biggest clones take up roughly 27%. The sequenced sample was PBMCs, mostly from graft donor cells, obtained 360 days after TCRalphabeta/CD19-depleted stem cell transplant. Receptor source: a boy less than two years old who had a stem cell transplant for SCID, so the T cells may come from the graft donor. CDR3s include the opening cysteine and the closing phenylalanine or tryptophan. D genes are given only for firm matches. Part of the rows lack a size; the others show once, few, many or a class for expanded clones.

J: TRBJ2-2
size: -
D: TRBD1
V: TRBV6-9
CDR3: CASSFGQGARTGELFF
DNA: TGTGCCAGCAGTTTCGGACAGGGGGCGCGAACCGGGGAGCTGTTTTTT

J: TRBJ1-1
size: few
D: TRBD1
V: TRBV29-1
CDR3: CSVQRTGLRTEAFF
DNA: TGCAGCGTTCAACGGACAGGGCTCCGCACTGAAGCTTTCTTT

J: TRBJ1-1
size: -
D: -
V: TRBV18
CDR3: CASSPTLGVEAFF
DNA: TGTGCCAGCTCACCTACTTTAGGGGTTGAAGCTTTCTTT

J: TRBJ1-1
size: -
D: TRBD1
V: TRBV19
CDR3: CASGQGYTEAFF
DNA: TGTGCCAGTGGACAGGGCTACACTGAAGCTTTCTTT

J: TRBJ2-3
size: few
D: -
V: TRBV7-2
CDR3: CASSLYPLGGGTDTQYF
DNA: TGTGCCAGCAGCTTGTACCCCCTAGGGGGGGGCACAGATACGCAGTATTTT

J: TRBJ2-7
size: few
D: TRBD1
V: TRBV3-1
CDR3: CASSQARDSSYEQYF
DNA: TGTGCCAGCAGCCAAGCTCGGGACAGCTCCTACGAGCAGTACTTC

J: TRBJ2-1
size: many
D: TRBD2
V: TRBV20-1
CDR3: CSAQRGSSYNEQFF
DNA: TGCAGTGCGCAGCGGGGGAGCTCCTACAATGAGCAGTTCTTC

J: TRBJ2-7
size: many
D: -
V: TRBV24-1
CDR3: CATSQGPRDEQYF
DNA: TGTGCCACCAGTCAGGGGCCGCGCGACGAGCAGTACTTC

J: TRBJ2-1
size: -
D: TRBD2
V: TRBV7-2
CDR3: CASSLESGGADLQFF
DNA: TGTGCCAGCAGCTTAGAGAGCGGGGGGGCCGATTTACAGTTCTTC

J: TRBJ2-3
size: many
D: -
V: TRBV7-3
CDR3: CASSLGGLDTDTQYF
DNA: TGTGCCAGCAGCTTAGGAGGCCTAGACACAGATACGCAGTATTTT

J: TRBJ1-6
size: -
D: -
V: TRBV12-3/TRBV12-4
CDR3: CASSDTAGSSYNSPLHF
DNA: TGTGCCAGCAGTGACACGGCAGGGAGCTCCTATAATTCACCCCTCCACTTT

J: TRBJ2-7
size: -
D: -
V: TRBV20-1
CDR3: CSAQEVGRGFYEQYF
DNA: TGCAGTGCTCAGGAGGTGGGACGGGGCTTCTACGAGCAGTACTTC

J: TRBJ2-2
size: few
D: -
V: TRBV7-9
CDR3: CASSLARPMGPTGELFF
DNA: TGTGCCAGCAGCTTAGCGCGTCCGATGGGGCCCACCGGGGAGCTGTTTTTT

J: TRBJ1-2
size: -
D: -
V: TRBV15
CDR3: CATSRGAGYKGYTF
DNA: TGTGCCACCAGCAGAGGAGCAGGGTATAAGGGCTACACCTTC

J: TRBJ2-2
size: few
D: -
V: TRBV12-3/TRBV12-4
CDR3: CASGLLETGELFF
DNA: TGTGCCAGCGGCCTCCTAGAAACCGGGGAGCTGTTTTTT

J: TRBJ2-1
size: once
D: -
V: TRBV11-2
CDR3: CASSSQSLASYNEQFF
DNA: TGTGCCAGCAGCTCCCAATCACTAGCTAGCTACAATGAGCAGTTCTTC

J: TRBJ2-1
size: -
D: -
V: TRBV6-5
CDR3: CASSYLTLSGRPGNEQFF
DNA: TGTGCCAGCAGTTACCTGACTCTGAGCGGTCGTCCGGGGAATGAGCAGTTCTTC

J: TRBJ2-7
size: few
D: TRBD1
V: TRBV6-5
CDR3: CASSWTGGTGREQYF
DNA: TGTGCCAGCAGTTGGACAGGGGGGACGGGGAGAGAGCAGTACTTC

J: TRBJ1-1
size: few
D: -
V: TRBV4-2
CDR3: CASSQGVTEAFF
DNA: TGTGCCAGCAGCCAGGGGGTCACTGAAGCTTTCTTT

J: TRBJ2-1
size: few
D: TRBD2
V: TRBV28
CDR3: CASSPTGGSWYNEQFF
DNA: TGTGCCAGCAGTCCGACGGGAGGGTCTTGGTACAATGAGCAGTTCTTC

J: TRBJ1-1
size: -
D: -
V: TRBV20-1
CDR3: CSARIATGAFF
DNA: TGCAGTGCTAGGATCGCCACCGGGGCTTTCTTT

J: TRBJ1-5
size: -
D: -
V: TRBV5-5
CDR3: CASSLGFRNQPQHF
DNA: TGTGCCAGCAGCTTGGGATTTCGGAATCAGCCCCAGCATTTT

J: TRBJ2-3
size: many
D: TRBD1
V: TRBV20-1
CDR3: CSAPGQADKRPDTQYF
DNA: TGCAGTGCCCCCGGACAGGCCGACAAAAGGCCAGATACGCAGTATTTT

J: TRBJ2-3
size: few
D: -
V: TRBV29-1
CDR3: CSVGAGSSTDTQYF
DNA: TGCAGCGTTGGGGCAGGGTCGAGCACAGATACGCAGTATTTT

J: TRBJ1-5
size: few
D: -
V: TRBV10-3
CDR3: CAISGADGPQHF
DNA: TGTGCCATCAGTGGGGCGGACGGGCCCCAGCATTTT

J: TRBJ2-5
size: -
D: TRBD1
V: TRBV29-1
CDR3: CSVRPRQGPKTQYF
DNA: TGCAGCGTTCGCCCTAGACAGGGTCCGAAGACCCAGTACTTC